The sequence of this T cell receptor beta chain was determined in a study of cytomegalovirus exposure and HLA in healthy donors. In the study overall: Later analysis reported that the approximately 110 validation repertoires shared the platform of the approximately 690 first-cohort repertoires.

The table came from immunoSEQ multiplex PCR; TCRdb's copy has only in-frame clones and leaves some out. The table records more than 110,000 clones, 80% to 90% of them present only once. Regarding the study as a whole: Rarity held for most TCR sequences, but there were some public TCRs that occurred in many donors. As was reported, the classifier diagnosed cytomegalovirus status with high specificity and sensitivity.

About this clone itself: Its antigen is not identified.

Source material: PBMCs. The receptor was isolated from a man in his late teens or twenties in good health and CMV-seronegative.

The chain's CDR3 is CASSNQGAYGYTF. CDR3 bases: TGTGCCAGCAGTAATCAGGGGGCCTATGGCTACACCTTC. The V call is TRBV6-1, the J call TRBJ1-2, with 8 bases identical to TRBD1. Looked up from germline, CDR1 is MNHNS and CDR2 is SASEGT. The CDR3 consists of 13 residues. The junction had 3 bases not matched to a gene; V was cut back by 5 bases and J by 4 bases.